One and the same sample provided the 29 T cell receptor beta chains below, sequenced in a study of blood T cell repertoires in COVID-19 (TCRdb year 2020). Receptor libraries were prepared by the immunoSEQ multiplex PCR assay. TCRdb carries this immuneACCESS record with in-frame sequences only. Its versions omit some clonotypes, under half of them owing to an unresolved V gene in the studies checked, with the rest unexplained. In all, the sample holds a few hundred thousand clones, and around 87% of those were seen once. The ten largest clones represent 8% to 13% of the sample. Sequencing used peripheral blood. These receptors were collected from a woman aged 25 to 39 with COVID-19, enrolled during active disease.

The V and J genes are TRBV10-2 and TRBJ2-7; TRBD2 matches 10 bases. J gave up 3 bases and V 3 bases, and 11 bases lay outside the gene matches. The CDR3 has 17 amino acids. The germline V gene encodes CDR1 WSHSY and CDR2 SAAADI. In DNA, the CDR3 is TGCGCCAGCAGTGAAACCCTAGCGGGAGTTTCCTACTACGAGCAGTACTTC. Protein: CASSETLAGVSYYEQYF.

The chain carries TRBV28 and TRBJ2-5, with D perhaps TRBD2 (5 bases). V was clipped by 2 bases and J by 7 bases, with 11 bases between them. This CDR3 spans 13 amino acids. In germline, CDR1 is MDHEN, CDR2 SYDVKM. The DNA for the CDR3 is TGTGCCAGCAGTTTACCCGACCGGGGGACCCAGTACTTC. Translated: CASSLPDRGTQYF.

The chain links TRBV7-3 to TRBJ2-5, with 8 nucleotides matching TRBD1. CDR3 length: 15 amino acids. Germline-derived CDR1 and CDR2 are SGHTA and FQGTGA. Germline trimming cut 5 bases from V and 4 bases from J; bases unmatched to any gene: 9. For the CDR3, the DNA is TGTGCCAGCAGCATCCAGGGGGCCGAGGGAGAGACCCAGTACTTC. It yields the protein CASSIQGAEGETQYF.

The chain recombines TRBV5-1 with TRBJ1-1; the D gene is possibly TRBD1 (5 bases). V was pared by 0 bases and J by 4 bases, with 13 bases between. Germline CDR1 is SGHRS and CDR2 is YFSETQ. The CDR3 covers 15 residues. This CDR3 reads CASSLAAGLSTEAFF. CDR3 coding DNA: TGCGCCAGCAGCTTGGCCGCAGGGTTGAGCACTGAAGCTTTCTTT.

The J gene is TRBJ2-2, the V gene TRBV19; 9 positions match TRBD1. Per the germline V gene, CDR1 is LNHDA and CDR2 is SQIVND (reference sequence). This CDR3 has 14 amino acids. The V gene end was trimmed by 3 bases and the J gene end by 7 bases; junction bases not matched to a gene: 3. CDR3 residues: CASSMTGGFGELFF. In nucleotides, the CDR3 is TGTGCCAGTAGTATGACAGGGGGGTTCGGGGAGCTGTTTTTT.

This chain uses TRBV4-1 with TRBJ1-2; D is possibly TRBD1 (5 bases). Germline CDR1 MGHRA, CDR2 YSYEKL. V lost 2 bases and J lost 3, with 19 bases in between. The CDR3 totals 17 residues. The DNA for the CDR3 is TGCGCCAGCAGCCAAACGACAGATTTGGGGCTTGACTATGGCTACACCTTC. Translating it yields CASSQTTDLGLDYGYTF.

This sequence joins TRBV19 and TRBJ2-1; 7 bases map to TRBD2. The CDR3 runs 15 residues. V lost 6 bases and J lost 8; bases outside the gene matches: 13. Per germline, CDR1 LNHDA and CDR2 SQIVND (reference sequence). In DNA form, the CDR3 reads TGTGCCAGTAGGGCTAGCGGATCGGTTGTTTATGAGCAGTTCTTC. Its protein product is CASRASGSVVYEQFF.

V usage is TRBV27 and J usage is TRBJ2-1, with 8 bases fitting TRBD2. The CDR3 contains 16 residues. Germline values: CDR1 MNHEY, CDR2 SMNVEV (reference sequence). V was clipped by 2 bases and J by 1 base; unmatched bases: 4. CDR3 region: CASSLHPGGSYNEQFF. The CDR3 bases are TGTGCCAGCAGTTTACATCCGGGAGGGTCCTACAATGAGCAGTTCTTC.

The gene calls are TRBV7-3 and TRBJ2-3; 13 positions match TRBD2. The V gene's germline CDR1 is SGHTA and CDR2 FQGTGA. The V segment lost 5 bases and the J segment 4 bases; nucleotides outside the gene matches: 9. This CDR3 has 17 residues. The CDR3 spells CASSRGTSGTSSDTQYF. The CDR3 DNA reads TGTGCCAGCAGCCGCGGGACTAGCGGGACTAGCTCAGATACGCAGTATTTT.

This clone appeared a single time. The chain uses TRBV7-9 and TRBJ2-1; no firm D call. V lost 3 bases and J lost 0, with 9 bases in between. Germline V gene sequence: CDR1 SEHNR, CDR2 FQNEAQ (reference sequence). The CDR3 spans 15 residues. The CDR3 coding sequence is TGTGCCAGCAGCTTTACTCTTAGCTCCTACAATGAGCAGTTCTTC. Its translation is CASSFTLSSYNEQFF.

The rearrangement links TRBV11-2 to TRBJ2-3, with D possibly matching TRBD1 (5 bases). Trimming removed 7 bases at V and 4 bases at J, with 9 bases between. The CDR3 contains 12 residues. Germline CDR1 and CDR2: SGHAT and FQNNGV. CDR3 bases: TGTGCCAGCACCATAGGGGCAGATACGCAGTATTTT. It yields the protein CASTIGADTQYF.

V and J are TRBV5-4 and TRBJ2-3, with TRBD2 matching over 8 bases. This CDR3 comprises 17 residues. Germline loops: CDR1 SGHNT, CDR2 YYREEE (reference sequence). With 1 base clipped from V and 2 bases from J, the junction kept 9 bases outside the gene matches. CDR3 residues: CASSLPGTRGITDTQYF. The CDR3 region has the DNA TGTGCCAGCAGCTTGCCGGGGACTAGAGGGATCACAGATACGCAGTATTTT.

The chain links TRBV5-1 to TRBJ1-6, with D unclear. Germline-derived CDR1 and CDR2 are SGHRS and YFSETQ. Trimming removed 0 bases at V and 7 bases at J, with 14 bases between. This CDR3 is built from 16 residues. The CDR3 DNA reads as TGCGCCAGCAGCTTGGGATTCGGGATGGAAAATTCACCCCTCCACTTT. Its translation: CASSLGFGMENSPLHF.

The chain uses TRBV6-2 or TRBV6-3 and TRBJ2-7, with 9 bases lining up with TRBD1. Germline CDR1 and CDR2: MNHEY and SVGEGT. Trimming cost V 6 bases and J 3 bases; bases outside gene matches: 12. This CDR3 region has 16 residues. This chain's CDR3 is CASSKRPGTGIYEQYF. CDR3 nucleotides: TGTGCCAGCAGCAAAAGGCCCGGGACAGGGATCTACGAGCAGTACTTC.

This clone has only one observation. V usage is TRBV9 and J usage is TRBJ1-2; 9 bases are shared with TRBD1. CDR1 and CDR2 (germline): SGDLS, YYNGEE. Trimming removed 0 bases from V and 7 bases from J; junction bases left unmatched: 7. This CDR3 comprises 15 residues. The CDR3 loop reads CASSVDTGGSAGYTF. The CDR3 nucleotides are TGTGCCAGCAGCGTAGATACAGGGGGCTCGGCTGGCTACACCTTC.

The chain employs TRBV7-2 and TRBJ1-3; 9 nucleotides align to TRBD1. Trimming cost V 4 bases and J 2 bases; bases outside gene matches: 6. The CDR3 loop spans 16 amino acids. Germline assignment: CDR1 SGHTA and CDR2 FQGNSA. The CDR3 DNA is TGTGCCAGCAGCTCACAGGGGGCAGTGGCTGGAAACACCATATATTTT. Amino acids: CASSSQGAVAGNTIYF.

The chain couples TRBV7-9 to TRBJ2-3; a weak D match, TRBD2 (5 bases). The germline V gene encodes CDR1 SEHNR and CDR2 FQNEAQ (reference sequence). The CDR3 is made up of 13 amino acids. The ends were cut back, 8 bases at V and 5 bases at J, with 14 bases in the middle. This CDR3 reads CASRVGVEDTQYF. For the CDR3, the DNA is TGTGCCAGCCGCGTGGGAGTTGAAGATACGCAGTATTTT.

The V and J genes are TRBV28 and TRBJ2-7; 10 nucleotides match TRBD1. Germline lookup yields CDR1 MDHEN and CDR2 SYDVKM. The CDR3 totals 17 residues. With 1 base clipped from V and 3 bases from J, the junction kept 9 bases outside the gene matches. The CDR3, as DNA: TGTGCCAGCAGTTTATCTGCCGGGACAGGGGATTACTACGAGCAGTACTTC. It specifies CASSLSAGTGDYYEQYF. The full variable domain, in which reference TRBV28 and TRBJ2-7 provide the parts outside the CDR3, is DVKVTQSSRYLVKRTGEKVFLECVQDMDHENMFWYRQDPGLGLRLIYFSYDVKMKEKGDIPEGYSVSREKKERFSLILESASTNQTSMYLCASSLSAGTGDYYEQYFGPGTRLTVT.

V and J are TRBV5-4 and TRBJ2-2; 9 bases match TRBD2. The V gene's germline CDR1 is SGHNT and CDR2 YYREEE (reference sequence). V gave up 4 bases and J gave up 6 bases; unmatched junction bases: 7. The length of the CDR3 is 15 residues. This chain's CDR3 is CASSAYSGSSGELFF. The CDR3 DNA is TGTGCCAGCAGCGCGTATAGCGGGAGCTCCGGGGAGCTGTTTTTT.

This rearrangement joins TRBV10-3 to TRBJ2-3; 8 positions match TRBD2. This CDR3 has 13 amino acids. V gave up 10 bases and J gave up 5 bases; unmatched junction bases: 8. In germline, CDR1 is ENHRY, CDR2 SYGVKD. Here the CDR3 reads CATLAVQQDTQYF. CDR3 nucleotide sequence: TGTGCCACACTAGCGGTCCAACAAGATACGCAGTATTTT.

The chain combines TRBV7-2 with TRBJ2-7; a possible D gene is TRBD2 (6 bases). Looked up from germline, CDR1 is SGHTA and CDR2 is FQGNSA. The V gene lost 3 bases and the J gene lost 2 bases, with 11 bases spanning the gap. The CDR3 sequence is 14 residues long. The CDR3 protein is CASSFSGLTYEQYF. CDR3 nucleotide sequence: TGTGCCAGCAGCTTTTCGGGACTCACCTACGAGCAGTACTTC.

The J gene is TRBJ2-3, the V gene TRBV4-1; 11 bases are a match to TRBD2. This CDR3 spans 17 amino acids. CDR1 is MGHRA, CDR2 YSYEKL, per germline. Unmatched junction bases numbered 10, after V lost 2 bases and J lost 6 bases. DNA for the CDR3: TGCGCCAGCAGCCAAAGGGGGACTAGCGGCCGCGGGGATACGCAGTATTTT. It specifies CASSQRGTSGRGDTQYF.

The chain is built from TRBV7-2 and TRBJ2-6, with a weak D call TRBD1 (5 bases). Per germline, CDR1 SGHTA and CDR2 FQGNSA. CDR3 length equals 16 residues. V was cut by 5 bases and J by 0 bases, with 11 bases left in between. CDR3 in DNA: TGTGCCAGCAGCGTCGACAGTTCCTCTGGGGCCAACGTCCTGACTTTC. Protein sequence: CASSVDSSSGANVLTF.

CDR3 sequence reads: CAAPRPSGNEQFF. The CDR3 DNA reads as TGTGCCGCCCCGCGGCCCTCGGGGAATGAGCAGTTCTTC. J is TRBJ2-1 and V is TRBV2; the D gene is possibly TRBD2 (5 bases). Trimming shortened V by 11 bases and J by 7 bases, and 18 bases separated the two germline ends. Germline CDR1 SNHLY, CDR2 FYNNEI. The CDR3 length is 13 residues. Looking up the rest from reference TRBV2 and TRBJ2-1 gives the full variable domain: EPEVTQTPSHQVTQMGQEVILRCVPISNHLYFYWYRQILGQKVEFLVSFYNNEISEKSEIFDDQFSVERPDGSNFTLKIRSTKLEDSAMYFCAAPRPSGNEQFFGPGTRLTVL.

V is TRBV28 and J is TRBJ1-1; 8 bases line up with TRBD1. The V gene end was trimmed by 5 bases and the J gene end by 3 bases; junction bases not matched to a gene: 8. The CDR3 loop spans 15 amino acids. Germline V CDR1 and CDR2: MDHEN, SYDVKM. The CDR3 protein is CASSPRTGPYTEAFF. The CDR3 DNA reads as TGTGCCAGCAGTCCCCGGACAGGGCCTTACACTGAAGCTTTCTTT.

The chain couples TRBV9 to TRBJ2-1; TRBD2 is a possible D gene (5 bases). V dropped 3 bases and J dropped 1 base, with 14 bases sitting between them. Per germline, CDR1 SGDLS and CDR2 YYNGEE. The CDR3 length is 16 residues. CDR3 loop: CASSAYRSGSYNEQFF. CDR3 nucleotides: TGTGCCAGCAGCGCGTACCGAAGCGGTTCCTACAATGAGCAGTTCTTC.

The genes are TRBV6-5 and TRBJ1-6; D is uncertain. CDR1 is MNHEY, CDR2 SVGAGI, per germline. V was trimmed by 3 bases and J by 0 bases, leaving 6 bases between them. This CDR3 region has 15 residues. This CDR3 is CASSYESSYNSPLHF. The CDR3 DNA sequence: TGTGCCAGCAGTTATGAGAGCTCCTATAATTCACCCCTCCACTTT.

The chain links TRBV10-2 to TRBJ2-2, with D tentatively TRBD1 (5 bases). CDR1 is WSHSY, CDR2 SAAADI, per germline. Trimming took off 6 bases at V and 3 bases at J, with 17 bases between the two ends. The CDR3 contains 16 residues. The CDR3 region is CASSRGSGAYTGELFF. CDR3 nucleotides: TGCGCCAGCAGCCGAGGCAGTGGGGCGTACACCGGGGAGCTGTTTTTT.

V and J are TRBV4-1 and TRBJ1-1; 7 nucleotides align to TRBD1. Germline CDR1 reads MGHRA; CDR2 reads YSYEKL. V shed 3 bases and J 0 bases; nucleotides not matched to a gene: 4. There are 15 residues in the CDR3. CDR3: CASSHPGQLNTEAFF. The CDR3 DNA sequence: TGCGCCAGCAGCCACCCGGGACAGTTGAACACTGAAGCTTTCTTT.